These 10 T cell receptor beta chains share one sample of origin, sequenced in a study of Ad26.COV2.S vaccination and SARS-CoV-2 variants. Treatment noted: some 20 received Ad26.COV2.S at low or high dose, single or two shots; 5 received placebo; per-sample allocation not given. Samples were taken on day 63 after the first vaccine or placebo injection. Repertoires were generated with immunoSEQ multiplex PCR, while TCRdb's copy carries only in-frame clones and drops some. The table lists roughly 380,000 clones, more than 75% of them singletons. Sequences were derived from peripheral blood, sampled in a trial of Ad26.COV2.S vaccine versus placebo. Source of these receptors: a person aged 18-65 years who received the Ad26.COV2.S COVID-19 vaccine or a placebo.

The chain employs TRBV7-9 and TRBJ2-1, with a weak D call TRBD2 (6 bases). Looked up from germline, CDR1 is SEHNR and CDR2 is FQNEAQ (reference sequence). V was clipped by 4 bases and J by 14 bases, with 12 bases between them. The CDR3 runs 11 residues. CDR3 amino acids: CASSSGDFEFF. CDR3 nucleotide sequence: TGTGCCAGCAGCTCCGGGGACTTCGAGTTCTTC.

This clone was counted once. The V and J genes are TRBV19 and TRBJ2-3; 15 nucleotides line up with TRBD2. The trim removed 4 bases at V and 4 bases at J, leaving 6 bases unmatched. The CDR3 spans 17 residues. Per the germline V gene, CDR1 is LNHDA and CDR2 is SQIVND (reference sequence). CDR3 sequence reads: CASSRRTSGGAADTQYF. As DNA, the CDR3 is TGTGCCAGTAGTAGAAGGACTAGCGGGGGGGCGGCAGATACGCAGTATTTT.

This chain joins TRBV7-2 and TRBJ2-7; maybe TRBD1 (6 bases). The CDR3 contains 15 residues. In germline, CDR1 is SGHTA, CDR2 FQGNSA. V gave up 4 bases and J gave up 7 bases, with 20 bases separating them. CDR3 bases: TGTGCCAGCAGCTGGGGGTCCACAGGGACGGGTGAGCAGTACTTC. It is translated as CASSWGSTGTGEQYF. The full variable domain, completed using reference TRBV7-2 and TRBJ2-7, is GAGVSQSPSNKVTEKGKDVELRCDPISGHTALYWYRQSLGQGLEFLIYFQGNSAPDKSGLPSDRFSAERTGGSVSTLTIQRTQQEDSAVYLCASSWGSTGTGEQYFGPGTRLTVT.

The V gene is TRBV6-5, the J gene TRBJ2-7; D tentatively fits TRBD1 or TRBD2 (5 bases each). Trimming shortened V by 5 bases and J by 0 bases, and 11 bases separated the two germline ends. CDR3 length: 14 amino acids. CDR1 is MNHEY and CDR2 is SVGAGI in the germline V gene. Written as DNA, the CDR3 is TGTGCCAGCAGTCCCAGGGAGAGCTCCTACGAGCAGTACTTC. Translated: CASSPRESSYEQYF.

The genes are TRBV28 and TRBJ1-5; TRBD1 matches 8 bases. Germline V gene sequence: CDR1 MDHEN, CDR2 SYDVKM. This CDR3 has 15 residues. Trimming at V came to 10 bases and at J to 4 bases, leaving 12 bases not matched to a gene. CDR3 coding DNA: TGTGCCACCAGAGCAAGACAGGGGTTGAATCAGCCCCAGCATTTT. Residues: CATRARQGLNQPQHF.

CDR3 residues: CASRRDRFLDTQYF. The CDR3, as DNA: TGTGCCAGCAGGAGGGACAGGTTCCTAGATACGCAGTATTTT. V is TRBV6-6 and J is TRBJ2-3, with 8 bases matching TRBD1. V lost 6 bases and J lost 5; bases outside the gene matches: 7. This CDR3 contains 14 residues. Germline V gene lookup returns CDR1 MNHNY and CDR2 SVGAGI (reference sequence).

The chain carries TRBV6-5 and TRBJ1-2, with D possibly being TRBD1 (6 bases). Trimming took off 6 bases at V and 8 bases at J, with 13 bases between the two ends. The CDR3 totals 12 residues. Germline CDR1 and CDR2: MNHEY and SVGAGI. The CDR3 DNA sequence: TGTGCCAGCAGCCCCGCAGGGACAGGCTACACCTTC. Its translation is CASSPAGTGYTF.

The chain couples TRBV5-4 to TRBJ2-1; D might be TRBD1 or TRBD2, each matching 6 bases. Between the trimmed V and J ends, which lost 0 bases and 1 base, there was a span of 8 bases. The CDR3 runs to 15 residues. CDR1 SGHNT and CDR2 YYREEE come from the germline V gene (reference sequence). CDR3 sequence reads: CASSLEGGSYNEQFF. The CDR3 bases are TGTGCCAGCAGCTTGGAGGGGGGTTCCTACAATGAGCAGTTCTTC.

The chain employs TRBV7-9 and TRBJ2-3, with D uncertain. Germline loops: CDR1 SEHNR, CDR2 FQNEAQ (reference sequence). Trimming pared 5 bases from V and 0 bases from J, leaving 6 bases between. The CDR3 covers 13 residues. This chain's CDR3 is CASSPPSTDTQYF. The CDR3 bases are TGTGCCAGCAGCCCGCCTAGCACAGATACGCAGTATTTT.

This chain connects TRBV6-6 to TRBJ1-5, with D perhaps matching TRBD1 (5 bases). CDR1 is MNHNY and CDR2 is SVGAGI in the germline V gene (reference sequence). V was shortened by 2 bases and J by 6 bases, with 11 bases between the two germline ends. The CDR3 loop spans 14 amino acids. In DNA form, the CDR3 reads TGTGCCAGCAGTTACCAAATTACAGGTCAGCCCCAGCATTTT. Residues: CASSYQITGQPQHF.